This TCR beta chain was captured by sequencing in a study of graft-versus-host responses after intestinal transplantation (dated by TCRdb to the early 2020s). General notes on the study: Recipients received multivisceral, liver-intestinal, or isolated intestinal transplants. Alloreactive clones were identified by sequencing pre-transplant mixed lymphocyte reaction products and comparing them with unstimulated pre-transplant donor and recipient T cells. The cohort enrolled fewer than 25 intestinal transplant recipients including one retransplant, and a few patients lacking pretransplant specimens were excluded. Donor T cell macrochimerism was defined as a peak of at least 4% donor T cells among recipient peripheral blood mononuclear cells. Anti-thymocyte globulin induction was given to all recipients, followed by maintenance tacrolimus and steroids for two to four years. Instead of going to the commercial service, samples from a few later patients were sequenced in-house on an Illumina MiSeq and processed with MiXCR. Bulk TCR-beta CDR3 sequencing was used to track graft-versus-host and host-versus-graft alloreactive T cell clones in the graft, circulation and bone marrow after intestinal transplantation.

Deletion took 8 bases off V and 2 bases off J, with a span of 15 bases between the germline ends. From cysteine to phenylalanine, the CDR3 is 14 amino acids long. Only the CDR3 portion is preserved as DNA: 42 bases, with reading frame beginning at the first base. From a lookup of the germline V gene, CDR1 and CDR2 are MNHEY and SVGAGI. Library creation used the immunoSEQ multiplex PCR assay. For most patients, genomic DNA was isolated using the Qiagen DNeasy Blood and Tissue Kit and was shipped frozen to Adaptive Biotechnologies for TCR sequencing. High-throughput TCR-beta CDR3 sequencing of genomic DNA from most patients was performed by Adaptive Biotechnologies. The paper's processing steps were these. Adaptive's ImmunoSEQ software supplied the TCR sequencing data for 18 patients, while MiXCR and VDJtools were used to process three other patients. CD4 versus CD8 sorting errors were corrected by removing sequences found in both subsets at a frequency ratio below 5:1. CDR3 nucleotide sequences shared between donor and recipient were removed because their origin could not be assigned. Alloreactive clones required at least 2-fold expansion over unstimulated cells and minimum CFSE-low frequency of 0.002% (template counts) or 0.001% (read counts). Mappable clones were those detected in sequenced pre-transplant spleen, lymph node, or MLR CFSE-low populations of the donor or recipient. Cumulative frequency of alloreactive clones was calculated as a percentage of all sequences weighted by copy number. The clones in this table, taken by TCRdb from immuneACCESS, are in-frame only. Not every clone is retained; where verified, under half of the shortfall comes from an unresolved V gene, and the cause of the rest is unknown. For V, J and clone size, that table is used; D and trimming come from the DNA. Recorded for this sample are 90,000 to 95,000 clones; 90% to 95% of them occurred a single time. Approximately 0.5% of the sample is held by the ten biggest clonotypes.

Concerning this clone itself: No cognate antigen has been identified for it. No much larger clone is present one base from it, and per-base qualities are unavailable.

What this sample's time point label stands for: cells obtained before transplantation from donor or recipient. CD3+CD4+ and CD3+CD8+ populations were FACS-sorted from unstimulated pre-transplant donor and recipient cells taken from spleen or lymph nodes. The research as a whole found: In the allografts of patients with donor T cell macrochimerism, GvH to HvG T cell clonal ratios were high. GvH clones were found in recipient bone marrow, and some of the GvH clones appeared earlier in ileal mucosa or blood, which is consistent with an intestinal mucosal origin. The relatively low number and heterogeneity of intestinal transplant patients limited the conclusions. Early after transplant, declines in HvG clones were associated with peak levels of circulating GvH clones.

Source: unstimulated CD8+ T cells sorted from spleen or lymph node cells, taken before intestinal transplant. The chain is made from TRBV6-5 and TRBJ2-5; TRBD2 is a possible D gene, resting on 6 matching bases. This sequence originates from a human donor who received an intestinal transplant. The DNA sequence reads TGTGCCAGCTCGCCAAGCGGGTGGCAAGAGACCCAGTACTTC. This sequence encodes CASSPSGWQETQYF.